Below are 8 T cell receptor beta chains sequenced from a single sample in a study of shared clonotypes between healthy human individuals. Clones were sequenced by immunoSEQ multiplex PCR, and TCRdb holds only the in-frame ones, with some missing. The data contain hundreds of thousands of clones, about four fifths of them seen just once; the ten biggest clones take up about 12%. The source material was PBMCs. These receptors all come from a woman aged 40 to 50 in good health. Some clones in this sample may be carry-over from other donors' samples.

This clone was recorded a few times. The genes are TRBV28 and TRBJ1-1; no definite D call. V was pared by 6 bases and J by 3 bases, with 11 bases between. Germline V gene sequence: CDR1 MDHEN, CDR2 SYDVKM. The CDR3 covers 13 residues. The CDR3 nucleotides are TGTGCCAGCAGCGGCCCGTCGTACACTGAAGCTTTCTTT. Residues: CASSGPSYTEAFF.

This clone showed up just a few times. The chain couples TRBV5-5 to TRBJ1-5; 7 nucleotides line up with TRBD1. Germline values: CDR1 SGHKS, CDR2 YYEKEE (reference sequence). Trimming cost V 4 bases and J 0 bases; bases outside gene matches: 4. The CDR3 is 15 amino acids. CDR3 sequence reads: CASSSGQASNQPQHF. CDR3 nucleotide sequence: TGTGCCAGCAGCAGTGGACAGGCTAGCAATCAGCCCCAGCATTTT. The complete variable domain, with remaining parts taken from reference TRBV5-5 and TRBJ1-5, reads DAGVTQSPTHLIKTRGQQVTLRCSPISGHKSVSWYQQVLGQGPQFIFQYYEKEERGRGNFPDRFSARQFPNYSSELNVNALLLGDSALYLCASSSGQASNQPQHFGDGTRLSIL.

The rearrangement uses TRBV6-5 and TRBJ2-2; D is perhaps TRBD1 (7 bases). Trimming removed 6 bases from V and 5 bases from J, with 16 bases in between. This CDR3 region has 15 residues. Germline CDR1 MNHEY, CDR2 SVGAGI. CDR3 DNA sequence: TGTGCCAGCAGGCGGGACAGTTTGGAGACCGGGGAGCTGTTTTTT. This translates into CASRRDSLETGELFF.

This clone was detected only once. At the DNA level, this CDR3 is encoded by other sequences in the same sample as well. The J gene is TRBJ2-1, the V gene TRBV11-2; D remains ambiguous. The CDR3 is made up of 12 amino acids. CDR1 SGHAT and CDR2 FQNNGV come from the germline V gene. V lost 0 bases, J lost 10 bases, and 7 bases lay in between. The CDR3 reads CASSLDLREQFF. The DNA of the CDR3 is TGTGCCAGCAGCTTAGATCTAAGGGAGCAGTTCTTC.

J is TRBJ2-1 and V is TRBV28, with TRBD2 matching over 7 bases. The CDR3 consists of 15 residues. The trim removed 2 bases at V and 3 bases at J, leaving 4 bases unmatched. CDR1 and CDR2 (germline): MDHEN, SYDVKM. The CDR3, as DNA: TGTGCCAGCAGTTTACCAGCGGGGAGCTACAATGAGCAGTTCTTC. This codes for CASSLPAGSYNEQFF.

The DNA of the CDR3 is TGTGCCAGCAGACCCACTCTAGGGGTTGAGCAGTTCTTC. Translating it yields CASRPTLGVEQFF. This sequence joins TRBV11-2 and TRBJ2-1; possible D gene TRBD1, 5 bases. The V and J ends lost 6 bases and 9 bases respectively, with 15 bases between them. CDR1 is SGHAT and CDR2 is FQNNGV in the germline V gene. This CDR3 comprises 13 residues.

In its sample, this clone was seen a few times. DNA for the CDR3: TGTGCCAGCGCCTCGGGGGAGGGGACTGAAGCTTTCTTT. Protein product: CASASGEGTEAFF. The gene calls are TRBV6-6 and TRBJ1-1, with TRBD1 as a possible D gene (5 bases). The CDR3 extends over 13 amino acids. V lost 8 bases and J 5 bases, leaving 15 bases between the germline ends. Germline CDR1 is MNHNY and CDR2 is SVGAGI (reference sequence).

The V call is TRBV11-2, the J call TRBJ2-3; 7 bases fit TRBD2. The CDR3 loop spans 16 amino acids. The V segment lost 6 bases and the J segment 4 bases; nucleotides outside the gene matches: 13. Germline CDR1 is SGHAT and CDR2 is FQNNGV. The chain's CDR3 is CASSFILAKRADTQYF. CDR3 bases: TGTGCCAGCAGTTTTATACTAGCGAAGCGCGCAGATACGCAGTATTTT.